Below, 13 T cell receptor beta chains from the same sample are listed, as sequenced in a study of T cells after somatic rescue of genetic block. Method: immunoSEQ multiplex PCR; TCRdb's copy keeps in-frame clones and lacks some. Among approximately 65,000 clones listed, about nine tenths were seen once. Sequences were obtained from peripheral blood mononuclear cells (PBMCs). Receptors were obtained from a man between 40 and 49 years old.

The rearrangement joins TRBV4-2 to TRBJ2-2; 8 positions match TRBD2. CDR1 is LGHNA, CDR2 YNFKEQ, per germline. The CDR3 is made up of 18 amino acids. The V and J ends lost 3 bases and 5 bases, in that order; junction bases with no gene match: 14. CDR3 DNA: TGTGCCAGCAGCCATGGGCCGAGCGGGAGTAGTAATACCGGGGAGCTGTTTTTT. This translates into CASSHGPSGSSNTGELFF.

V usage is TRBV28 and J usage is TRBJ1-2; D not certain. This CDR3 region has 11 residues. Germline loops: CDR1 MDHEN, CDR2 SYDVKM. The V end was cut by 8 bases, the J end by 5 bases, with 9 bases between. CDR3 sequence: CASGMPYGYTF. For the CDR3, the DNA is TGTGCCAGCGGCATGCCGTATGGCTACACCTTC.

The J gene is TRBJ2-5, the V gene TRBV18, with 7 bases matching TRBD1. CDR1 and CDR2 from the germline V gene are KGHSH and LQKENI. CDR3 length equals 14 residues. The ends lost 5 bases at V and 5 bases at J; junction bases unmatched: 8. CDR3 in DNA: TGTGCCAGCTCATCGACGAGGGGGCGGGAGACCCAGTACTTC. Translated: CASSSTRGRETQYF.

The chain is built from TRBV5-1 and TRBJ1-2; 9 nucleotides line up with TRBD1. Germline V lookup: CDR1 SGHRS, CDR2 YFSETQ. The CDR3 consists of 14 residues. After removal of 3 bases from V and 9 bases from J, the junction contained 9 bases not matched to a gene. As DNA, the CDR3 is TGCGCCAGCAGCTCGGACAGGGGTTTCTCTCGCTACACCTTC. It yields the protein CASSSDRGFSRYTF.

V gene TRBV14 combines with J gene TRBJ2-2; tentatively, D is TRBD2 (5 bases). This CDR3 has 15 residues. CDR1 SGHDN and CDR2 FVKESK come from the germline V gene. With 3 bases removed from V and 1 base from J, the gap between germline ends came to 9 bases. The DNA for the CDR3 is TGTGCCAGCAGCCATTTTGAGGGGAACACCGGGGAGCTGTTTTTT. Protein: CASSHFEGNTGELFF.

The chain joins TRBV5-5 to TRBJ1-1; D is undetermined. The V end lost 7 bases, the J end lost 2 bases, and 18 bases lay between the germline ends. This CDR3 region has 15 residues. Germline loops: CDR1 SGHKS, CDR2 YYEKEE (reference sequence). The CDR3 here is CASRILPTPNTEAFF. The CDR3 nucleotides read TGTGCCAGCCGAATCCTCCCCACGCCAAACACTGAAGCTTTCTTT. The full variable domain, rest sourced from reference TRBV5-5 and TRBJ1-1, is DAGVTQSPTHLIKTRGQQVTLRCSPISGHKSVSWYQQVLGQGPQFIFQYYEKEERGRGNFPDRFSARQFPNYSSELNVNALLLGDSALYLCASRILPTPNTEAFFGQGTRLTVV.

This chain uses TRBV29-1 with TRBJ2-7; D gene unclear. Germline loops: CDR1 SQVTM, CDR2 ANQGSEA. V shed 3 bases and J shed 0 bases, with 12 bases lying between them. CDR3 length equals 14 residues. The CDR3 DNA sequence: TGCAGCGTTGAGGACGGAGCCTCCTCCTACGAGCAGTACTTC. As protein: CSVEDGASSYEQYF.

V gene TRBV28 combines with J gene TRBJ1-2; D is unresolved. V was shortened by 6 bases and J by 4 bases, with 9 bases between the two germline ends. This CDR3 region has 12 residues. Germline V gives CDR1 MDHEN, CDR2 SYDVKM. CDR3 DNA: TGTGCCAGCAGATATCGGAGCTATGGCTACACCTTC. Translating it yields CASRYRSYGYTF.

This clone was observed a handful of times. The chain carries TRBV15 and TRBJ2-7, with 11 bases identical to TRBD1. The germline CDR1 and CDR2 sequences are LNHNV and YYDKDF (reference sequence). The length of the CDR3 is 16 residues. V shed 5 bases, J shed 2 bases, and the junction held 8 bases outside the gene matches. The CDR3 DNA reads TGTGCCACCAGCCGCGGGACAGGGGGTGCCCCCTACGAGCAGTACTTC. It yields the protein CATSRGTGGAPYEQYF.

The V and J genes are TRBV2 and TRBJ1-2; possible D gene TRBD1, 5 bases. Trimming shortened V by 3 bases and J by 6 bases, and 17 bases separated the two germline ends. The V gene's germline CDR1 is SNHLY and CDR2 FYNNEI. The CDR3 spans 15 residues. CDR3 nucleotide sequence: TGTGCCAGCAGTGAGTTTTACTCGACGGGGGATGGCTACACCTTC. Translation gives CASSEFYSTGDGYTF.

This clone occurred once. The DNA for the CDR3 is TGTGCCAGCAGCCAAGGTTTGATGGGAGAGACCCAGTACTTC. This codes for CASSQGLMGETQYF. The chain employs TRBV13 and TRBJ2-5, with unresolved D. V lost 5 bases and J lost 4, with 14 bases in between. The CDR3 consists of 14 residues. The V gene's germline CDR1 is PRHDT and CDR2 FYEKMQ (reference sequence).

This clone turned up a few times. V usage is TRBV28 and J usage is TRBJ1-1; D unresolved. Deletions cut 2 bases from V and 4 bases from J, with 5 bases between. The CDR3 runs to 12 residues. Germline V gene data show CDR1 as MDHEN and CDR2 as SYDVKM. Here the CDR3 reads CASSLGSTEAFF. CDR3 sequence (DNA): TGTGCCAGCAGTTTAGGTTCCACTGAAGCTTTCTTT. Variable domain in full (rest from reference TRBV28 and TRBJ1-1): DVKVTQSSRYLVKRTGEKVFLECVQDMDHENMFWYRQDPGLGLRLIYFSYDVKMKEKGDIPEGYSVSREKKERFSLILESASTNQTSMYLCASSLGSTEAFFGQGTRLTVV.

In this sample, this clone turned up once. J is TRBJ1-1 and V is TRBV6-5; D not resolved. The CDR3 is 15 amino acids. V lost 0 bases and J lost 0, with 8 bases in between. The germline CDR1 and CDR2 sequences are MNHEY and SVGAGI. The CDR3 region has the DNA TGTGCCAGCAGTTACTCTGGCGGGGTGAACACTGAAGCTTTCTTT. Its translation: CASSYSGGVNTEAFF.